A selection of T cell receptor beta chains follows, all from one sample in a study of radiation and T cells in renal cell carcinoma. Only in-frame clones appear in the TCRdb table, and some are missing; sequencing was by immunoSEQ multiplex PCR. This sample carries 40,000 to 50,000 clones, roughly 83% of them seen once, and the ten largest clones take about a third. The sequencing here drew on blood, taken from a patient whose treatment included radiotherapy and nephrectomy. These receptors all come from a woman in her sixties or seventies with renal cell carcinoma. Both conserved end residues are part of each CDR3. Fields, in order: V gene, D gene, clone size, J gene, CDR3 DNA, CDR3 protein. The D gene is left open where the match is weak. Clone size appears in some rows only: once, few, many, or a class for an expanded clone.

TRBV6-1	TRBD1	.	TRBJ1-4	TGTGCCAGCAGTGACGGACAGGTCCTGAGTGAAAAACTGTTTTTT	CASSDGQVLSEKLFF
TRBV6-6	.	few	TRBJ1-1	TGTGCCAGCAGTTACTCGAGTCTGGGGGCAAATGAAGCTTTCTTT	CASSYSSLGANEAFF
TRBV7-2	TRBD2	.	TRBJ2-3	TGTGCCAGCGAGGGGACTAGCGGGAGCACAGATACGCAGTATTTT	CASEGTSGSTDTQYF
TRBV7-2	TRBD1	.	TRBJ1-2	TGTGCCAGCAGCACAAATACAGGGGTGAGGGGCTACACCTTC	CASSTNTGVRGYTF
TRBV4-1	.	.	TRBJ2-1	TGCGCCAGCAGCCAAGCGTATGAGCAGTTCTTC	CASSQAYEQFF
TRBV18	.	.	TRBJ2-1	TGTGCCAGCTCACCGCCAGGGGCGACCAACAATGAGCAGTTCTTC	CASSPPGATNNEQFF
TRBV5-1	.	few	TRBJ2-2	TGCGCCAGCAGCTTAGTACCTCCGGGACAAAACACCGGGGAGCTGTTTTTT	CASSLVPPGQNTGELFF
TRBV5-6	TRBD1	.	TRBJ1-2	TGTGCCAGCAGGGTAAGAGGTGGACAGGGCCAAAACTATGGCTACACCTTC	CASRVRGGQGQNYGYTF
TRBV10-3	.	.	TRBJ2-7	TGTGCCAGCAGTGATTTAGGGGGGACGGCCTCCTACGAGCAGTACTTC	CASSDLGGTASYEQYF
TRBV6-5	TRBD1	.	TRBJ1-1	TGTGCCAGCAGTTTCACACAGGGGGCCCACAACGCTGAAGCTTTCTTT	CASSFTQGAHNAEAFF
TRBV9	.	few	TRBJ2-1	TGTGCCAGCAGCATCCCGGGACCACGATTGAACAATGAGCAGTTCTTC	CASSIPGPRLNNEQFF
TRBV6-1	.	.	TRBJ1-6	TGTGCCAGCAGCTCTGAGAGAGGTTCACCCCTCCACTTT	CASSSERGSPLHF